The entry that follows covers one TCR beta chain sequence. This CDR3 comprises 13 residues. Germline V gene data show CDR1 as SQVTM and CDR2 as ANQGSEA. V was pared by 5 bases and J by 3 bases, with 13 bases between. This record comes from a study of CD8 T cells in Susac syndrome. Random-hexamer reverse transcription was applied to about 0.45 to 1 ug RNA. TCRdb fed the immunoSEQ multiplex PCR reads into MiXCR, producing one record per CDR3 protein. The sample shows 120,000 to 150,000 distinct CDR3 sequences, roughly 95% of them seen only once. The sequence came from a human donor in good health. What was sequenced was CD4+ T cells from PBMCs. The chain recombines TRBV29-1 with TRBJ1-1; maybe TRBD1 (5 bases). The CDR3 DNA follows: TGCAGCGTTCGTAGGGGCCGGGACACTGAAGCTTTCTTT. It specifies CSVRRGRDTEAFF.